This is a list of T cell receptor beta chains from one sample in a study of PD-L1 blockade in urothelial cancer. Assay: immunoSEQ multiplex PCR; the TCRdb copy retains only in-frame clones and omits some. The sample has tens of thousands of clones, roughly 89% seen once. Sequencing used PBMCs, obtained around atezolizumab (anti-PD-L1) treatment. These receptors were collected from a woman between 65 and 79 years old with urothelial cancer. The CDR3 runs from the conserved cysteine through the conserved F or W. Fields, in order: V gene, clone size, J gene, CDR3 protein. Size values are once, few and many counts, or a class for expanded clones, and some rows have none.

TRBV5-4,-,TRBJ2-1,CASSPGRGQFF
TRBV30,-,TRBJ2-3,CAWRTRGTDTQYF
TRBV5-5,-,TRBJ2-3,CASSLSPSTDTQYF
TRBV7-9,-,TRBJ2-1,CASSLVGGQVSYNEQFF
TRBV9,-,TRBJ2-7,CASSEDVDYYEQYF
TRBV11-3,-,TRBJ2-7,CASSLNRGYEQYF
TRBV2,-,TRBJ2-2,CASSEASSYIQAGGLFF
TRBV10-3,-,TRBJ1-3,CATRTGGDPGNTIYF
TRBV5-1,-,TRBJ2-7,CASSLGVTSYEQYF
TRBV30,-,TRBJ2-5,CAWSLWTGQETQYF
TRBV5-5,-,TRBJ2-7,CASSPEVPAYEQYF
TRBV5-1,-,TRBJ2-4,CASSSAISGQNIQYF
TRBV15,once,TRBJ1-5,CATSRRQGSVQPQHF
TRBV25-1,-,TRBJ2-5,CASSGQGAIETQYF
TRBV5-8,-,TRBJ2-1,CASSFGRGPEQFF
TRBV27,-,TRBJ2-6,CASSTLQDLYSGANVLTF
TRBV6-1,once,TRBJ1-1,CASKVTPNTEAFF
TRBV30,once,TRBJ1-2,CAWSVGQSHGYTF
TRBV5-6,-,TRBJ2-7,CASSLDRQAIYEQYF
TRBV6-1,-,TRBJ2-5,CASSAGRGTGVFETQYF
TRBV30,-,TRBJ2-5,CAWSFSGGETQYF
TRBV9,once,TRBJ2-1,CASCRGSSGSNEQFF
TRBV29-1,-,TRBJ2-3,CSVETSGRRNTQYF
TRBV10-3,-,TRBJ1-3,CAIRTSRTGSGNTIYF
TRBV10-2,-,TRBJ2-2,CATRSGGSTGELFF
TRBV5-1,-,TRBJ1-2,CASSLSGQGGYGYTF
TRBV7-8,few,TRBJ1-5,CASPLETGGAHYSNQPQHF
TRBV7-6,-,TRBJ2-1,CASSSDRGVYNEQFF
TRBV4-1,-,TRBJ2-7,CASSQALLAGGSKDYEQYF
TRBV5-1,-,TRBJ2-5,CASTLQETQYF
TRBV11-3,-,TRBJ2-3,CASSRRGGSGGTDTQYF
TRBV7-2,-,TRBJ2-5,CASSLILYQETQYF
TRBV30,-,TRBJ1-5,CAWSDSRDRVTQPQHF
TRBV19,-,TRBJ2-5,CASSAGGRRETQYF
TRBV5-1,-,TRBJ2-1,CASSFGRNEQFF
TRBV9,-,TRBJ2-5,CASSVVGGWETQYF
TRBV5-1,-,TRBJ2-3,CASSFGSLAGGTDTQYF
TRBV5-1,-,TRBJ2-1,CASSLVGRGGGDEQFF
TRBV5-4,-,TRBJ1-1,CASSLNRGTEAFF
TRBV4-1,-,TRBJ2-2,CASSQGQITGELFF
TRBV30,-,TRBJ2-5,CAWSVGGGDETQYF
TRBV28,few,TRBJ1-1,CASNQQGGGTEAFF
TRBV4-3,once,TRBJ1-5,CASSQEYAGGRQPQHF
TRBV5-4,-,TRBJ2-7,CASSHGTGGHEQYF
TRBV4-1,-,TRBJ1-4,CASSEEGGGNEKLFF